The 13 T cell receptor beta chains presented below share a single source sample, sequenced in a study of molecular identifiers for immune sequencing clone quantification. TCRdb recomputed calls from the PCR reads with MiXCR, one row per CDR3 protein. The sample includes around 480,000 distinct CDR3 sequences, under 30% of them seen just once. Sequencing used naive CD8+ T cells from blood, with Jurkat cell RNA spiked in. The subset denotes: FACS-sorted CD8+CD4-CCR7+CD45RA+ naive T cells. These receptors came from a human donor in good health. Some libraries in this study had Jurkat cell RNA spiked in.

For this clonotype: One end of the junction is discordant with germline, which a read error may explain. This chain joins TRBV24-1 and TRBJ2-3; maybe TRBD1 (6 bases). The CDR3 contains 14 residues. Germline values: CDR1 KGHDR, CDR2 SFDVKD. In DNA form, the CDR3 reads TGTGGCACCAGTACGGCAGGGGTTGCAGATACGCAGTATTTT. Its translation: CGTSTAGVADTQYF.

This clonotype has a count of ten or more. The chain links TRBV20-1 to TRBJ2-7; D uncertain. The CDR3 runs 13 residues. Trimming pared 0 bases from V and 4 bases from J, leaving 10 bases between. Germline V CDR1 and CDR2: DFQATT, SNEGSKA (reference sequence). Here the CDR3 DNA reads TGCAGTGCTAGAGATTTAGGAGAGTACGAGCAGTACTTC. Translated, it gives CSARDLGEYEQYF.

A few counts support this clonotype. The genes are TRBV12-3 or TRBV12-4 and TRBJ1-6; D remains ambiguous. This CDR3 has 14 amino acids. V dropped 1 base and J dropped 7 bases, with 8 bases sitting between them. This chain's CDR3 is CASSLVGENSPLHF. The CDR3, as DNA: TGTGCCAGCAGTTTAGTGGGAGAAAATTCACCCCTCCACTTT.

This clonotype occurred many times. The chain carries TRBV30 and TRBJ2-7, with D tentatively TRBD2 (6 bases). This CDR3 has 12 amino acids. CDR1 GTSNPN and CDR2 SVGIG come from the germline V gene (reference sequence). V lost 4 bases and J lost 4, with 11 bases in between. The CDR3 reads CAWMGSGYEQYF. The CDR3 coding sequence is TGTGCCTGGATGGGGAGCGGGTACGAGCAGTACTTC.

In its sample, this clonotype was seen many times. The gene calls are TRBV7-9 and TRBJ1-1; D remains ambiguous. CDR1 is SEHNR and CDR2 is FQNEAQ in the germline V gene (reference sequence). Trimming took off 5 bases at V and 3 bases at J, with 13 bases between the two ends. This CDR3 spans 14 amino acids. This chain's CDR3 is CASSHSHSDTEAFF. The CDR3 bases are TGTGCCAGCAGCCATTCACATTCTGACACTGAAGCTTTCTTT.

Regarding this clonotype: A much larger clone sits a single nucleotide away, making a read error possible. This chain connects TRBV5-4 to TRBJ2-5; 9 bases fit TRBD2. The CDR3 covers 12 residues. Germline loops: CDR1 SGHNT, CDR2 YYREEE (reference sequence). CDR3 amino acids: CAWGTSQGTQYF. The CDR3 coding sequence is TGTGCCTGGGGGACTAGCCAAGGGACCCAGTACTTC.

In the case of this clonotype: This may arise from a read error, as a much more abundant clone is one base away. The chain combines TRBV6-6 with TRBJ1-5, with D perhaps matching TRBD1 (5 bases). Trimming stripped 5 bases from V and 5 bases from J, with 13 bases between. CDR1 and CDR2 from the germline V gene are MNHNY and SVGAGI (reference sequence). This CDR3 has 14 residues. DNA of the CDR3: TGTGCCAGCAGTCGGGGCGATTTGTATCAGCCCCAGCATTTT. Translating it yields CASSRGDLYQPQHF.

This clonotype was counted many times. The chain combines TRBV9 with TRBJ2-3; TRBD1 is a possible D gene (5 bases). The germline V gene encodes CDR1 SGDLS and CDR2 YYNGEE. The CDR3 spans 15 residues. The V gene lost 0 bases and the J gene lost 1 base, with 9 bases spanning the gap. The CDR3 nucleotides are TGTGCCAGCAGCGTAGAAGGGGTAGGCACAGATACGCAGTATTTT. Encoded protein: CASSVEGVGTDTQYF.

This clonotype has just a few counts. The rearrangement joins TRBV7-9 to TRBJ2-7; 7 bases are shared with TRBD1. The CDR3 loop spans 16 amino acids. Germline lookup yields CDR1 SEHNR and CDR2 FQNEAQ (reference sequence). Losses at the gene ends were 1 base for V and 6 bases for J; bases not matched to a gene: 12. DNA of the CDR3: TGTGCCAGCAGCTTAGGGGGACAGTACATCCCAGGCGAGCAGTACTTC. Residues: CASSLGGQYIPGEQYF.

The sample holds many counts of this clonotype. Written as DNA, the CDR3 is TGCGCCAGCAGCTATACAGGGGCGACGAACACTGAAGCTTTCTTT. Amino acid sequence: CASSYTGATNTEAFF. J is TRBJ1-1 and V is TRBV5-1, with 7 positions matching TRBD1. V was pared by 3 bases and J by 1 base, with 6 bases of the junction left unmatched. The CDR3 has 15 residues. Germline-derived CDR1 and CDR2 are SGHRS and YFSETQ.

V usage is TRBV12-3 or TRBV12-4 and J usage is TRBJ2-5; 9 nucleotides match TRBD2. V lost 3 bases and J lost 2; bases outside the gene matches: 13. This CDR3 is 18 amino acids long. Here the CDR3 DNA reads TGTGCCAGCAGTTTTAGCGGGAGCGATTCGGTTGGTCAAGAGACCCAGTACTTC. This gives the protein CASSFSGSDSVGQETQYF.

This chain joins TRBV5-6 and TRBJ1-1; 10 bases map to TRBD1. Trimming took 10 bases from V and 5 from J; bases not matched to a gene: 5. The germline V gene has CDR1 SGHDT and CDR2 YYEEEE. The CDR3 consists of 12 residues. CDR3 coding DNA: TGTGCCTGCGGACAGGGGGGTACTGAAGCTTTCTTT. It encodes CACGQGGTEAFF.

A few counts support this clonotype. The chain employs TRBV20-1 and TRBJ1-4; D uncertain. The CDR3 length is 13 residues. V gave up 3 bases and J gave up 5 bases, with 10 bases separating them. Germline V CDR1 and CDR2: DFQATT, SNEGSKA (reference sequence). DNA of the CDR3: TGCAGTGCTAGTAATCAGCCGAATGAAAAACTGTTTTTT. It yields the protein CSASNQPNEKLFF.